The 21 T cell receptor beta chains below come from one sample, sequenced in a study of shared clonotypes between healthy human individuals. TCRdb's copy holds only in-frame clones and misses some; the assay was immunoSEQ multiplex PCR. The sample includes over a million clones, over 95% seen only once; the top ten take over 1%. The material sequenced was naive CD4+ T cells sorted from blood. Sample subset: CD45RA+ positively selected. The receptors were sampled from a man aged 25-40 years in good health.

Only one count was recorded for this clone. The V and J genes are TRBV13 and TRBJ2-3; the match to TRBD2 covers 7 bases. The V and J ends lost 7 bases and 1 base, in that order; junction bases with no gene match: 14. Germline CDR1 PRHDT, CDR2 FYEKMQ (reference sequence). The CDR3 extends over 17 amino acids. For the CDR3, the DNA is TGTGCCAGCACCCCCCCAGCGGGAAAAGGGGGCACAGATACGCAGTATTTT. As protein: CASTPPAGKGGTDTQYF. The variable domain in full, with the rest retrieved from reference TRBV13 and TRBJ2-3, is AAGVIQSPRHLIKEKRETATLKCYPIPRHDTVYWYQQGPGQDPQFLISFYEKMQSDKGSIPDRFSAQQFSDYHSELNMSSLELGDSALYFCASTPPAGKGGTDTQYFGPGTRLTVL.

This clone was detected only once. This chain joins TRBV9 and TRBJ1-2, with 8 bases identical to TRBD1. V was pared by 4 bases and J by 6 bases, with 14 bases of the junction left unmatched. Germline CDR1 SGDLS, CDR2 YYNGEE. The CDR3 is 16 amino acids. CDR3 sequence: CASSPTGTGDSNGYTF. The CDR3 DNA reads TGTGCCAGCAGCCCGACCGGGACAGGTGACTCTAATGGCTACACCTTC.

The chain links TRBV2 to TRBJ2-2; 9 nucleotides align to TRBD2. The germline CDR1 and CDR2 sequences are SNHLY and FYNNEI. J lost 6 bases, V lost 7 bases, and 3 bases had no gene match. CDR3 length equals 13 residues. This CDR3 is CASIEREAGELFF. The CDR3 DNA is TGTGCCAGCATTGAGCGGGAGGCCGGGGAGCTGTTTTTT.

The CDR3 DNA reads TGTGCCAGCAGCTTAGGGTTGAGATCAGGACAGGGGCCTCTGGGCTACACCTTC. It is translated as CASSLGLRSGQGPLGYTF. This rearrangement joins TRBV11-2 to TRBJ1-2, with TRBD1 matching 9 bases. The CDR3 length is 18 residues. CDR1 and CDR2 from the germline V gene are SGHAT and FQNNGV. The V and J ends lost 1 base and 8 bases, in that order; junction bases with no gene match: 17.

CDR3 protein: CASSPSGTGNNEQFF. The CDR3 bases are TGCGCCAGCAGCCCATCCGGGACAGGCAACAATGAGCAGTTCTTC. The rearrangement links TRBV4-3 to TRBJ2-1, with 8 bases that match TRBD1. The CDR3 is made up of 15 amino acids. The V gene end was trimmed by 4 bases and the J gene end by 5 bases; junction bases not matched to a gene: 7. CDR1 is LGHNA, CDR2 YSLEER, per germline.

V gene TRBV9 combines with J gene TRBJ1-5; tentatively, D is TRBD1 (5 bases). The CDR3 length is 15 residues. The germline V and J ends were trimmed by 3 bases and 1 base, with 11 bases remaining between them. CDR1 is SGDLS and CDR2 is YYNGEE in the germline V gene. CDR3 in amino acids: CASSGGVLSNQPQHF. The DNA for the CDR3 is TGTGCCAGCAGCGGAGGGGTTCTAAGCAATCAGCCCCAGCATTTT. Full variable domain (remainder filled in from reference TRBV9 and TRBJ1-5): DSGVTQTPKHLITATGQRVTLRCSPRSGDLSVYWYQQSLDQGLQFLIQYYNGEERAKGNILERFSAQQFPDLHSELNLSSLELGDSALYFCASSGGVLSNQPQHFGDGTRLSIL.

As to this clone: At the DNA level, this CDR3 is encoded by other sequences in the same sample as well. The rearrangement joins TRBV7-7 to TRBJ2-1, with D tentatively TRBD1 (5 bases). V lost 1 base, J lost 4 bases, and 5 bases lay in between. The CDR3 runs 13 residues. Germline CDR1 is SSHAT and CDR2 is FNYEAQ (reference sequence). The CDR3 reads CASSLDRYNEQFF. In DNA form, the CDR3 reads TGTGCCAGCAGCTTAGACAGGTACAATGAGCAGTTCTTC.

The V call is TRBV6-5, the J call TRBJ2-5, with TRBD2 matching 13 bases. Germline V gene sequence: CDR1 MNHEY, CDR2 SVGAGI. The V and J ends lost 4 bases and 6 bases, in that order; junction bases with no gene match: 8. The CDR3 length is 16 residues. CDR3 amino acids: CASSSWTSGSAKTQYF. DNA for the CDR3: TGTGCCAGCAGTTCGTGGACTAGCGGGAGTGCTAAGACCCAGTACTTC.

The gene calls are TRBV2 and TRBJ2-3, with no clear D. V was shortened by 2 bases and J by 0 bases, with 9 bases between the two germline ends. CDR1 and CDR2 (germline): SNHLY, FYNNEI. This CDR3 has 15 amino acids. CDR3 amino acids: CASSELYQSTDTQYF. As DNA, the CDR3 is TGTGCCAGCAGTGAACTGTACCAAAGCACAGATACGCAGTATTTT.

The rearrangement uses TRBV6-6 and TRBJ1-1; D is undetermined. This CDR3 spans 15 amino acids. The germline V and J ends were trimmed by 2 bases and 1 base, with 11 bases remaining between them. Germline V gene data show CDR1 as MNHNY and CDR2 as SVGAGI (reference sequence). CDR3 sequence (DNA): TGTGCCAGCAGTTACAGCATGGCAGAGAACACTGAAGCTTTCTTT. Amino acid sequence: CASSYSMAENTEAFF.

The J gene is TRBJ2-7, the V gene TRBV6-1; no clear D. Germline values: CDR1 MNHNS, CDR2 SASEGT. This CDR3 region has 14 residues. Trimming pared 6 bases from V and 1 base from J, leaving 13 bases between. DNA of the CDR3: TGTGCCAGCAGAGCGATAAAAATATCCTACGAGCAGTACTTC. It encodes CASRAIKISYEQYF.

This chain links TRBV18 with TRBJ2-3, with 9 bases aligning to TRBD2. V lost 3 bases to trimming and J lost 2 bases; unmatched junction nucleotides: 3. Germline lookup yields CDR1 KGHSH and CDR2 LQKENI. This CDR3 contains 15 residues. This chain's CDR3 is CASSPSGGLTDTQYF. As DNA, the CDR3 is TGTGCCAGCTCACCTAGCGGGGGACTCACAGATACGCAGTATTTT.

This sequence joins TRBV5-1 and TRBJ2-1; D perhaps matches TRBD2 (5 bases). CDR1 is SGHRS, CDR2 YFSETQ, per germline. Trimming took 2 bases from V and 0 from J, leaving 12 bases between them. This CDR3 region has 16 residues. The CDR3: CASSFQRTSSYNEQFF. DNA of the CDR3: TGCGCCAGCAGCTTCCAGCGGACGAGCTCCTACAATGAGCAGTTCTTC. The full variable domain, its missing parts supplied by reference TRBV5-1 and TRBJ2-1, is KAGVTQTPRYLIKTRGQQVTLSCSPISGHRSVSWYQQTPGQGLQFLFEYFSETQRNKGNFPGRFSGRQFSNSRSEMNVSTLELGDSALYLCASSFQRTSSYNEQFFGPGTRLTVL.

This clone was observed once. This sequence joins TRBV5-1 and TRBJ2-3, with D uncertain. V lost 1 base, J lost 2 bases, and 8 bases lay in between. Germline CDR1 SGHRS, CDR2 YFSETQ. This CDR3 spans 14 amino acids. This chain's CDR3 is CASSLKLFTDTQYF. The CDR3 DNA is TGCGCCAGCAGCTTGAAACTATTCACAGATACGCAGTATTTT.

Here the CDR3 reads CASSLGASGSLYEQYF. The CDR3 DNA is TGTGCCAGCAGTTTAGGCGCTAGCGGGAGTTTGTACGAGCAGTACTTC. The V call is TRBV27, the J call TRBJ2-7, with 10 bases lining up with TRBD2. The germline V gene encodes CDR1 MNHEY and CDR2 SMNVEV (reference sequence). This CDR3 contains 16 residues. V shed 2 bases, J shed 4 bases, and the junction held 8 bases outside the gene matches.

This CDR3 is CASSRGISGRDEQFF. CDR3 sequence (DNA): TGTGCCAGCAGCCGGGGTATTAGCGGGAGGGATGAGCAGTTCTTC. The V call is TRBV7-9, the J call TRBJ2-1; 11 bases are a match to TRBD2. Unmatched junction bases numbered 8, after V lost 5 bases and J lost 8 bases. Germline V gene data show CDR1 as SEHNR and CDR2 as FQNEAQ (reference sequence). This CDR3 has 15 amino acids.

The chain recombines TRBV11-2 with TRBJ2-2; possibly TRBD1 for D (5 bases). Trimming shortened V by 0 bases and J by 7 bases, and 9 bases separated the two germline ends. Germline V gives CDR1 SGHAT, CDR2 FQNNGV. This CDR3 region has 14 residues. The CDR3 DNA sequence: TGTGCCAGCAGCTTAGATCTAGGGGACGGGGAGCTGTTTTTT. The encoded protein is CASSLDLGDGELFF.

The chain recombines TRBV5-1 with TRBJ2-5; the D is unclear. Germline assignment: CDR1 SGHRS and CDR2 YFSETQ. The length of the CDR3 is 15 residues. Trimming removed 0 bases from V and 3 bases from J, with 12 bases in between. The CDR3 DNA is TGCGCCAGCAGCTTGGCCCCGACACAAAAAGAGACCCAGTACTTC. This translates into CASSLAPTQKETQYF.

This clone was detected once. V gene TRBV5-5 combines with J gene TRBJ2-7; perhaps D is TRBD1 or TRBD2 (5 bases each). The J call could be wrong; TRBJ2-5 is a better fit for the DNA end. The CDR3 runs to 17 residues. The germline V gene encodes CDR1 SGHKS and CDR2 YYEKEE (reference sequence). CDR3 DNA: TGTGCCAGCAGCTTGAGAAGTCAGGGCGGACTGGAAGAGACCCAGTACTTC. This translates into CASSLRSQGGLEETQYF.

J is TRBJ2-5 and V is TRBV5-4; the D gene is possibly TRBD1 (5 bases). The CDR3 totals 13 residues. From germline, CDR1 is SGHNT and CDR2 YYREEE (reference sequence). Trimming stripped 2 bases from V and 3 bases from J, with 8 bases between. The chain's CDR3 is CASSLETEETQYF. For the CDR3, the DNA is TGTGCCAGCAGCTTAGAGACAGAAGAGACCCAGTACTTC.

The chain recombines TRBV29-1 with TRBJ2-3; no definite D call. This CDR3 contains 11 residues. The V end lost 5 bases, the J end lost 4 bases, and 7 bases lay between the germline ends. Germline V gene sequence: CDR1 SQVTM, CDR2 ANQGSEA. The CDR3 DNA sequence: TGCAGCGTTCGGGTGGCAGATACGCAGTATTTT. Translated: CSVRVADTQYF.